Listed here is a single T cell receptor (beta chain). This sample stems from a study of blood T cell repertoires in COVID-19. The CDR3 runs 16 residues. The junction had 9 bases not matched to a gene; V was cut back by 6 bases and J by 8 bases. Germline CDR1 and CDR2: ENHRY and SYGVKD. Here immunoSEQ multiplex PCR was the method, and the copy in TCRdb shows in-frame clones only, minus some. The data hold almost 95,000 clones, with about 83% observed a single time. The V and J genes are TRBV10-3 and TRBJ2-1; 14 bases are a match to TRBD2. Sequenced sample: peripheral blood. The TCR comes from an older woman with COVID-19, enrolled during active disease. In nucleotides, the CDR3 is TGTGCCATCAGACCCGGGACTAGCGGGGGTCTAGATGAGCAGTTCTTC. Amino acid sequence: CAIRPGTSGGLDEQFF.